This T cell receptor beta chain comes out of a study of shared clonotypes between healthy human individuals. The V segment lost 0 bases and the J segment 8 bases; nucleotides outside the gene matches: 12. Germline V gives CDR1 SGDLS, CDR2 YYNGEE. The CDR3 spans 18 residues. Around 28,000 T cell genomes (around 320 ng DNA) went into each PBMC replicate. Sequencing was performed with immunoSEQ multiplex PCR; in TCRdb, only in-frame clones are kept and a portion is missing. The sample holds 400,000 to 550,000 clones; approximately 79% are singletons and the top ten take 9.5% to 15%. This clone was counted once. All of the donors resided in Nashville, Tennessee, and each was a Caucasian adult.

The TCR was taken from a woman between 40 and 55 years old in good health. Some clones in this sample may be carry-over from other donors' samples. The sequenced sample consisted of PBMCs. V and J are TRBV9 and TRBJ2-1, with TRBD2 matching 12 bases. Written as DNA, the CDR3 is TGTGCCAGCAGCGTAGACCTGGCGGGGACTAGCGGGCGGCATGAGCAGTTCTTC. Encoded protein: CASSVDLAGTSGRHEQFF.